This record concerns one T cell receptor (beta chain) sequence. Original handling: Estimation of nucleated cell counts relied on the amplification of reference gene primers. Assay: immunoSEQ multiplex PCR; the TCRdb copy retains only in-frame clones and omits some. V, J and clone size reflect that table, while D and trimming were determined from the DNA. In the table there are fewer than 200,000 clones, roughly 90% of which are singletons. These data belong to a study of blood T cell repertoires in COVID-19. Study context: COVID-19 samples, acute and convalescent, were from the United States, Italy and Spain. T cells, B-cell-depleted T cells, or PBMCs provided the cDNA or gDNA that served as material.

Seattle participants joined during active infection and were tracked over time. Germline-derived CDR1 and CDR2 are SGHNT and YYREEE (reference sequence). Trimming cost V 5 bases and J 4 bases; bases outside gene matches: 5. The length of the CDR3 is 15 residues. The clonotype was recovered from a man aged 25-45 years with COVID-19, enrolled during active disease. The gene calls are TRBV5-4 and TRBJ2-7, with 14 positions matching TRBD2. Input material: peripheral blood. This CDR3 reads CASRRLAGGRYEQYF. CDR3 sequence (DNA): TGTGCCAGCAGGAGACTAGCGGGAGGGCGATACGAGCAGTACTTC.